This TCR beta chain came from a study of Ad26.COV2.S vaccination and SARS-CoV-2 variants. Study-wide context: Each vaccinee took Ad26.COV2.S intramuscularly, once or twice 56 days apart.

This clone was recorded a few times. Its antigen is not known. This sample's treatment: roughly 19 received Ad26.COV2.S at low or high dose, single or two shots; about five received placebo; per-sample allocation not given. Samples analyzed were those drawn on day 63 after the first vaccine or placebo injection. The CDR3 is 13 residues long. The germline V gene has CDR1 KGHDR and CDR2 SFDVKD. With 5 bases removed from V and 6 bases from J, the gap between germline ends came to 9 bases. Profiled with immunoSEQ multiplex PCR; TCRdb holds only in-frame clones, not every one. The data show 440,000 or so clones, approximately 92% seen once. Study observations and caveats: Participants in the vaccine arm had higher spike-specific TCR breadth; placebo recipients had lower. Whether participants received vaccine or placebo, their non-spike TCR breadth was similar. Once vaccination had occurred, spike-specific CD8+ and CD4+ T cell responses reportedly showed substantial breadth.

The sample in question was peripheral blood, obtained in a trial of Ad26.COV2.S vaccine versus placebo. The chain carries TRBV24-1 and TRBJ2-2, with D unclear. The sequence came from a person between 18 and 65 years old who received the Ad26.COV2.S COVID-19 vaccine or a placebo. The DNA for the CDR3 is TGTGCCACCAGTGTCACATCCCCCGGGGAGCTGTTTTTT. Its protein is CATSVTSPGELFF.